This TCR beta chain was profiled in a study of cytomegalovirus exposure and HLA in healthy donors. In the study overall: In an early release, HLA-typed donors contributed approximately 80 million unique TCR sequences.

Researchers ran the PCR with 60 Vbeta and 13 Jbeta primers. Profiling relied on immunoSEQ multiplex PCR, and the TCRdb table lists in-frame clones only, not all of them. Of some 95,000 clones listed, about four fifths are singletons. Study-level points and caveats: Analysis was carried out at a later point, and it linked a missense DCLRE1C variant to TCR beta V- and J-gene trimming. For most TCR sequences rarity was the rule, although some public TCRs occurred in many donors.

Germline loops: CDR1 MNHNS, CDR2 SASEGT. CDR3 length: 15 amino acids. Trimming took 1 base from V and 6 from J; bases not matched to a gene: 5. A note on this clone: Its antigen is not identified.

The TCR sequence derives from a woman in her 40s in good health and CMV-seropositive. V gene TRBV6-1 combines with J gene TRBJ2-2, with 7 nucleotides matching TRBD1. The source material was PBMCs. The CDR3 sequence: CASSEVQGTPGELFF. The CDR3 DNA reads TGTGCCAGCAGTGAAGTACAGGGGACCCCCGGGGAGCTGTTTTTT.